This T cell receptor beta chain was sequenced for a study of blood T cell repertoires in COVID-19. Study-wide context: Whether acute or convalescent, the COVID-19 samples came from the United States, Italy and Spain. T cells, B-cell-depleted T cells, or PBMCs supplied cDNA or gDNA.

Germline CDR1 reads MNHEY; CDR2 reads SMNVEV (reference sequence). CDR3 length: 13 amino acids. Trimming took 7 bases from V and 8 from J; bases not matched to a gene: 10. In the source study's methods: Using reference gene primer amplification, nucleated cell counts were estimated. Only in-frame clones appear in the TCRdb table, and some are missing; sequencing was by immunoSEQ multiplex PCR. V and J calls and clone size are those listed in that table; D and trimming were worked out from the DNA. The sample carries roughly 50,000 clones, roughly 89% recorded once. The receptor's source is an elderly man with acute or convalescent COVID-19. This chain joins TRBV27 and TRBJ1-1; 7 positions agree with TRBD1. Sequenced material: peripheral blood. This CDR3 reads CASTPPGRGEAFF. The CDR3, as DNA: TGTGCCAGCACCCCCCCCGGCAGGGGGGAAGCTTTCTTT.